The 27 T cell receptor beta chains below come from one sample, sequenced in a study of T-cell memory formation after mild COVID-19. TCRdb reanalysed the 5' RACE reads using MiXCR and keeps one entry per CDR3 protein. Counted here are about 560,000 distinct CDR3 sequences, less than 25% occurring once; the ten biggest clones make up 7% to 9%. The material sequenced was PBMCs or a T cell subset sorted from them (not recorded which). The receptors come from an adult woman who had mild COVID-19 (a few samples of this study predate the infection). Cell type and time point are not known.

This sequence joins TRBV5-1 and TRBJ1-1; 8 bases are shared with TRBD1. The J segment lost 10 bases and the V segment lost 4 bases, leaving 9 bases of the junction unmatched. The CDR3 has 13 residues. Germline V lookup: CDR1 SGHRS, CDR2 YFSETQ. This CDR3 reads CASSDRTGLTAFF. CDR3 bases: TGCGCCAGCAGCGATCGGACAGGGTTGACAGCTTTCTTT. Based on the CDR3 plus reference TRBV5-1 and TRBJ1-1, the full variable domain is KAGVTQTPRYLIKTRGQQVTLSCSPISGHRSVSWYQQTPGQGLQFLFEYFSETQRNKGNFPGRFSGRQFSNSRSEMNVSTLELGDSALYLCASSDRTGLTAFFGQGTRLTVV.

This clonotype came up a few times. The chain is built from TRBV20-1 and TRBJ2-1, with 11 bases that match TRBD2. Looked up from germline, CDR1 is DFQATT and CDR2 is SNEGSKA (reference sequence). The CDR3 covers 15 residues. V was pared by 8 bases and J by 3 bases, with 9 bases of the junction left unmatched. The CDR3 DNA sequence: TGCAGTCTAGGGACTAGCGGCCGAGGCTACAATGAGCAGTTCTTC. Translation: CSLGTSGRGYNEQFF.

This clonotype occurred a few times. This chain links TRBV5-1 with TRBJ2-2; possibly TRBD2 for D (5 bases). The CDR3 covers 16 residues. V lost 4 bases and J 1 base, leaving 14 bases between the germline ends. CDR1 SGHRS and CDR2 YFSETQ come from the germline V gene. The CDR3 sequence: CASSPGERMNTGELFF. For the CDR3, the DNA is TGCGCCAGCAGCCCCGGGGAGCGGATGAACACCGGGGAGCTGTTTTTT.

The CDR3 nucleotides are TGTGCCAGCAGCTCACAGGGGGTACCCCAAGAGACCCAGTACTTC. This gives the protein CASSSQGVPQETQYF. The chain couples TRBV7-9 to TRBJ2-5, with TRBD1 matching over 8 bases. Germline assignment: CDR1 SEHNR and CDR2 FQNEAQ (reference sequence). The CDR3 consists of 15 residues. Germline trimming cut 4 bases from V and 1 base from J; bases unmatched to any gene: 5.

This chain links TRBV5-6 with TRBJ2-7, with 11 bases identical to TRBD2. The germline V gene has CDR1 SGHDT and CDR2 YYEEEE. J gave up 5 bases and V 6 bases, and 4 bases lay outside the gene matches. There are 13 residues in the CDR3. The CDR3 nucleotides are TGTGCCAGCACCTTACTAGCGGGAGACGAGCAGTACTTC. Its protein is CASTLLAGDEQYF.

This clonotype showed up just a few times. The rearrangement uses TRBV20-1 and TRBJ1-6, with 7 bases that match TRBD1. The CDR3 runs 15 residues. CDR1 and CDR2 from the germline V gene are DFQATT and SNEGSKA (reference sequence). Unmatched junction bases numbered 8, after V lost 2 bases and J lost 7 bases. CDR3 sequence: CSARSQGVINSPLHF. For the CDR3, the DNA is TGCAGTGCTAGAAGTCAGGGGGTCATAAATTCACCCCTCCACTTT.

This chain connects TRBV6-2 or TRBV6-3 to TRBJ2-5; maybe TRBD2 (6 bases). CDR3 length equals 12 residues. With 8 bases removed from V and 9 bases from J, the gap between germline ends came to 16 bases. The germline gives CDR1 MNHEY, CDR2 SVGEGT. The CDR3 loop is CASAALARAQYF. The CDR3 coding sequence is TGTGCCAGCGCGGCCCTAGCGAGGGCCCAGTACTTC.

The chain is built from TRBV6-1 and TRBJ1-4, with no clear D. The germline V gene encodes CDR1 MNHNS and CDR2 SASEGT. The CDR3 loop spans 12 amino acids. Trimming pared 6 bases from V and 8 bases from J, leaving 10 bases between. CDR3 region: CASRGEGEKLFF. As DNA, the CDR3 is TGTGCCAGCAGAGGAGAAGGCGAAAAACTGTTTTTT.

This clonotype was counted ten times or more. The V gene is TRBV12-3 or TRBV12-4, the J gene TRBJ1-6; no clear D. The CDR3 sequence is 13 residues long. Trimming stripped 5 bases from V and 7 bases from J, with 9 bases between. The chain's CDR3 is CASSLRENSPLHF. As DNA, the CDR3 is TGTGCCAGCAGTCTCAGAGAGAATTCACCCCTCCACTTT.

On this clonotype itself: Germline is not matched at one junction end, which may reflect a read error. The rearrangement links TRBV6-1 to TRBJ2-7; 10 bases match TRBD1. The CDR3 runs 11 residues. The germline CDR1 and CDR2 sequences are MNHNS and SASEGT. The CDR3 DNA reads TGTGCCAGCAGGGGCGACAGGGGGCTTCACTTC. Translating gives CASRGDRGLHF.

The chain carries TRBV19 and TRBJ2-2; D perhaps matches TRBD1 (5 bases). The CDR3 runs to 14 residues. V was pared by 8 bases and J by 6 bases, with 16 bases between. CDR1 and CDR2 from the germline V gene are LNHDA and SQIVND (reference sequence). CDR3 sequence: CASQRGRSSGELFF. For the CDR3, the DNA is TGTGCCAGTCAAAGGGGCAGATCCTCCGGGGAGCTGTTTTTT.

This chain links TRBV7-9 with TRBJ2-1; weak D call: TRBD1 (5 bases). This CDR3 is built from 15 residues. The V gene's germline CDR1 is SEHNR and CDR2 FQNEAQ (reference sequence). V was clipped by 3 bases and J by 7 bases, with 16 bases between them. CDR3 DNA: TGTGCCAGCAGCTTTATCCCAGGGTCAGGGAATGAGCAGTTCTTC. As protein: CASSFIPGSGNEQFF.

This clonotype occurred a few times. V usage is TRBV5-1 and J usage is TRBJ2-7, with TRBD1 identical over 9 bases. Germline V gene data show CDR1 as SGHRS and CDR2 as YFSETQ. This CDR3 contains 14 residues. V lost 3 bases, J lost 0 bases, and 1 base stayed unmatched. CDR3 DNA: TGCGCCAGCAGCTGGACAGGGGCCTCCTACGAGCAGTACTTC. It translates to CASSWTGASYEQYF.

The rearrangement joins TRBV7-9 to TRBJ2-7, with a tentative D call TRBD2 (6 bases). V lost 2 bases and J lost 3, with 11 bases in between. Germline CDR1 and CDR2: SEHNR and FQNEAQ (reference sequence). The CDR3 sequence is 14 residues long. The CDR3 region is CASSLPGRIYEQYF. The CDR3 DNA is TGTGCCAGCAGCTTACCAGGGAGGATCTACGAGCAGTACTTC.

This chain connects TRBV5-1 to TRBJ2-1, with TRBD2 matching over 10 bases. This CDR3 comprises 15 residues. The germline gives CDR1 SGHRS, CDR2 YFSETQ. With V trimmed by 4 bases and J by 5 bases, 6 bases remained unmatched. CDR3 bases: TGCGCCAGCAGCCCCAGCGGGAGGGCCGACAATGAGCAGTTCTTC. Its translation: CASSPSGRADNEQFF. The whole variable domain, remainder taken from reference TRBV5-1 and TRBJ2-1, is KAGVTQTPRYLIKTRGQQVTLSCSPISGHRSVSWYQQTPGQGLQFLFEYFSETQRNKGNFPGRFSGRQFSNSRSEMNVSTLELGDSALYLCASSPSGRADNEQFFGPGTRLTVL.

This chain links TRBV4-1 with TRBJ2-1, with TRBD2 as a possible D gene (5 bases). V lost 0 bases and J 0 bases, leaving 6 bases between the germline ends. The CDR3 is 15 amino acids. The germline V gene encodes CDR1 MGHRA and CDR2 YSYEKL. Here the CDR3 reads CASSQDLASYNEQFF. Here the CDR3 DNA reads TGCGCCAGCAGCCAAGATCTAGCCTCCTACAATGAGCAGTTCTTC.

In this sample, this clonotype turned up a few times. This chain joins TRBV7-8 and TRBJ2-7; TRBD2 is a possible D gene (6 bases). The CDR3 has 19 residues. V lost 4 bases and J 0 bases, leaving 25 bases between the germline ends. Germline-derived CDR1 and CDR2 are SGHVS and FQNEAQ. The CDR3 region is CASSSSWGLGRPSSYEQYF. CDR3 coding DNA: TGTGCCAGCAGCTCTAGTTGGGGACTCGGGAGACCAAGCTCCTACGAGCAGTACTTC.

The chain couples TRBV4-3 to TRBJ2-7; D is undetermined. This CDR3 has 16 amino acids. Looked up from germline, CDR1 is LGHNA and CDR2 is YSLEER. With 0 bases removed from V and 6 bases from J, the gap between germline ends came to 18 bases. The CDR3 nucleotides read TGCGCCAGCAGCCAAGATCCATACAGCTCGGACCGCGAGCAGTACTTC. Translated, it gives CASSQDPYSSDREQYF.

The V gene is TRBV13, the J gene TRBJ2-7; 7 bases map to TRBD1. V lost 5 bases, J lost 4 bases, and 8 bases stayed unmatched. In germline, CDR1 is PRHDT, CDR2 FYEKMQ (reference sequence). The length of the CDR3 is 14 residues. The DNA for the CDR3 is TGTGCCAGCAGCGCTCGGGACAGCGTTTACGAGCAGTACTTC. Its protein product is CASSARDSVYEQYF.

V and J are TRBV9 and TRBJ2-7, with 9 bases lining up with TRBD1. The ends lost 0 bases at V and 0 bases at J; junction bases unmatched: 1. The germline V gene has CDR1 SGDLS and CDR2 YYNGEE. There are 15 residues in the CDR3. DNA of the CDR3: TGTGCCAGCAGCGTAGACAGGGGGCCCTCCTACGAGCAGTACTTC. It yields the protein CASSVDRGPSYEQYF.

In this sample, this clonotype turned up a few times. CDR3: CSARVGLAANTGELFF. The DNA for the CDR3 is TGCAGTGCTAGGGTGGGACTAGCAGCGAACACCGGGGAGCTGTTTTTT. The rearrangement joins TRBV20-1 to TRBJ2-2; 9 bases align to TRBD2. This CDR3 has 16 amino acids. The junction had 5 bases not matched to a gene; V was cut back by 3 bases and J by 0 bases. Per germline, CDR1 DFQATT and CDR2 SNEGSKA (reference sequence).

This clonotype was seen only a few times. The gene calls are TRBV7-6 and TRBJ2-4, with 9 bases lining up with TRBD1. The CDR3 sequence is 12 residues long. The germline CDR1 and CDR2 sequences are SGHVS and FNYEAQ. V lost 8 bases to trimming and J lost 8 bases; unmatched junction nucleotides: 4. The CDR3 DNA follows: TGTGCCAGCGCACAGGGGGCGGACATTCAGTACTTC. This gives the protein CASAQGADIQYF.

In its sample, this clonotype was seen many times. The V gene is TRBV6-2 or TRBV6-3, the J gene TRBJ1-5; D is possibly TRBD1 (6 bases). This CDR3 contains 17 residues. Between the trimmed V and J ends, which lost 2 bases and 3 bases, there was a span of 17 bases. Per the germline V gene, CDR1 is MNHEY and CDR2 is SVGEGT. The CDR3 bases are TGTGCCAGCAGTTACATCCGACAGGACAGCCCCAATCAGCCCCAGCATTTT. As protein: CASSYIRQDSPNQPQHF.

This clonotype was detected only a few times. The chain employs TRBV12-3 or TRBV12-4 and TRBJ2-2, with 13 bases lining up with TRBD2. The V gene end was trimmed by 5 bases and the J gene end by 7 bases; junction bases not matched to a gene: 7. There are 16 residues in the CDR3. CDR3 nucleotides: TGTGCCAGCAGTGGCGGGACTAGCGGGGTTAGCGGGGAGCTGTTTTTT. Protein sequence: CASSGGTSGVSGELFF.

The rearrangement links TRBV13 to TRBJ2-2; possibly TRBD2 for D (7 bases). The CDR3 covers 15 residues. The germline gives CDR1 PRHDT, CDR2 FYEKMQ (reference sequence). The V gene lost 6 bases and the J gene lost 7 bases, with 18 bases spanning the gap. The CDR3 sequence: CASSPGGHMVGELFF. The CDR3 coding sequence is TGTGCCAGCAGTCCGGGGGGCCATATGGTCGGGGAGCTGTTTTTT.

In its sample, this clonotype was seen a few times. The chain has TRBV5-6 and TRBJ2-7, with D hard to call. The V gene's germline CDR1 is SGHDT and CDR2 YYEEEE. Trimming took 0 bases from V and 4 from J, leaving 11 bases between them. The CDR3 is made up of 14 amino acids. This CDR3 is CASSLASAIYEQYF. The DNA for the CDR3 is TGTGCCAGCAGCTTGGCTTCGGCGATTTACGAGCAGTACTTC.

The J gene is TRBJ2-1, the V gene TRBV4-3, with 10 bases identical to TRBD2. V shed 1 base, J shed 8 bases, and the junction held 8 bases outside the gene matches. The length of the CDR3 is 16 residues. CDR1 is LGHNA and CDR2 is YSLEER in the germline V gene. CDR3 sequence (DNA): TGCGCCAGCAGCCAAGGAGAACTAGCGGGAATCGATGAGCAGTTCTTC. It codes for CASSQGELAGIDEQFF.